This TCR beta chain was sequenced in a study of blood T cell repertoires in COVID-19. Looking at the study overall: The United States, Italy and Spain provided the acute and convalescent COVID-19 samples. Sources were T cells, B-cell-depleted T cells, or PBMCs; the material itself was cDNA or gDNA.

Study processing details: Scientists estimated how many nucleated cells there were by amplifying reference gene primers. Only in-frame clones appear in the TCRdb table, and some are missing; sequencing was by immunoSEQ multiplex PCR. V, J and clone size derive from that table, while D and trimming were established from the DNA sequence. The data hold some 90,000 clones, with around nine tenths observed a single time. Trimming took off 4 bases at V and 4 bases at J, with 20 bases between the two ends. Germline values: CDR1 SGHDT, CDR2 YYEEEE. CDR3 size: 16 residues. Sequences were obtained from peripheral blood. The chain links TRBV5-6 to TRBJ1-2; D might be TRBD1 (5 bases). The sequence was collected from a woman at least 80 years old with acute or convalescent COVID-19. As DNA, the CDR3 is TGTGCCAGCAGCGGGGGGACCGCCGTTTCCCTCTATGGCTACACCTTC. Translated: CASSGGTAVSLYGYTF.